This T cell receptor (beta chain) stems from a study of CD8 T cells in Susac syndrome. Study-level points and caveats: Across the total CD8+ repertoires, sixteen Susac-specific public clones were found. The CD8+ TEMRA repertoires yielded 4 to 6 such clones.

On this clonotype: The antigen is not known.

After extraction with the RNeasy kit, about 0.45 to 1 ug of the RNA was reverse transcribed using random hexamers. Each CDR3 protein is one row after TCRdb ran MiXCR on the immunoSEQ multiplex PCR reads. The sample holds under 200,000 distinct CDR3 sequences, around 95% seen once. The CDR3 covers 17 residues. After removal of 0 bases from V and 8 bases from J, the junction contained 10 bases not matched to a gene. The V gene's germline CDR1 is SGDLS and CDR2 YYNGEE. J is TRBJ2-1 and V is TRBV9; 11 nucleotides line up with TRBD2. The origin of this receptor is a human donor with Susac syndrome. The sample consisted of CD8+ T cells from PBMCs. CDR3 nucleotide sequence: TGTGCCAGCAGCGTAGACCTAGCGGGAGGTCTCGTGCATGAGCAGTTCTTC. Translating it yields CASSVDLAGGLVHEQFF.